Presented here are 5 T cell receptor beta chains from one specimen sequenced in a study of cytomegalovirus exposure and HLA in healthy donors. PCR was performed using 60 Vbeta and 13 Jbeta primers. Clones were read by immunoSEQ multiplex PCR, and TCRdb kept only the in-frame ones, dropping some. The top ten clones hold about 15% of a sample with approximately 150,000 clones, approximately 80% of them seen once. Sequenced material: PBMCs. All receptors derive from a woman aged 40 to 50 in good health and CMV-seronegative.

This chain uses TRBV28 with TRBJ2-7, with TRBD1 matching over 12 bases. J was trimmed by 2 bases and V by 6 bases; bases with no gene match: 11. Germline values: CDR1 MDHEN, CDR2 SYDVKM. This CDR3 contains 17 residues. This CDR3 is CASRPGQGASGAYEQYF. The CDR3 DNA follows: TGTGCCAGCAGACCGGGACAGGGGGCGTCGGGAGCCTACGAGCAGTACTTC.

This sequence joins TRBV28 and TRBJ1-6; D not resolved. The V gene lost 3 bases and the J gene lost 0 bases, with 3 bases spanning the gap. Germline V CDR1 and CDR2: MDHEN, SYDVKM. The CDR3 sequence is 14 residues long. CDR3 bases: TGTGCCAGCAGTTTGAGCTCCTATAATTCACCCCTCCACTTT. It specifies CASSLSSYNSPLHF.

V is TRBV6-5 and J is TRBJ2-5; possible D gene TRBD2, 6 bases. The CDR3 is 14 residues long. Germline-derived CDR1 and CDR2 are MNHEY and SVGAGI. V gave up 2 bases and J gave up 5 bases, with 12 bases separating them. CDR3 sequence (DNA): TGTGCCAGCAGTTACGGCCTAGCGAGGGAGACCCAGTACTTC. Its translation: CASSYGLARETQYF.

As regards this clone: Relative to the germline gene, one junction end is altered; a read error may explain this. The rearrangement uses TRBV5-4 and TRBJ2-4; 8 bases line up with TRBD2. The CDR3 extends over 15 amino acids. The V gene's germline CDR1 is SGHNT and CDR2 YYREEE (reference sequence). DNA for the CDR3: TGTGCCAGCAGCTTGGGTGCGGGAGGAGTAAACAGTCAGTACTTC. As protein: CASSLGAGGVNSQYF.

This chain uses TRBV18 with TRBJ2-5; 8 bases align to TRBD1. The CDR3 runs to 22 residues. V dropped 1 base and J dropped 1; count of bases not matched to a gene: 23. Germline CDR1 and CDR2: KGHSH and LQKENI. The DNA of the CDR3 is TGTGCCAGCTCACCACTTGAAGGTTCCTCCAGGGGGCCGGTATTTATCCAAGAGACCCAGTACTTC. It specifies CASSPLEGSSRGPVFIQETQYF. Supplemented by reference TRBV18 and TRBJ2-5, the full variable domain reads NAGVMQNPRHLVRRRGQEARLRCSPMKGHSHVYWYRQLPEEGLKFMVYLQKENIIDESGMPKERFSAEFPKEGPSILRIQQVVRGDSAAYFCASSPLEGSSRGPVFIQETQYFGPGTRLLVL.